This T cell receptor beta chain was recovered during a study of T-cell reconstitution after alpha-beta-depleted transplantation in children. Overall study results and limits: Two months or so post-transplant, alpha-beta T cells reportedly derived from several hundred expanded graft clones.

This clonotype was counted at least ten times. As yet, its antigen is unknown. Unique molecular identifiers were built into the TCRbeta library. Via MiXCR, TCRdb re-called the PCR reads, giving one row per CDR3 protein. The table records about 170,000 distinct CDR3 sequences, around 10% of them present only once. This clonotype originated in a boy aged 2 to 9 with acute myeloid leukemia, due to receive a stem cell transplant. The sample in question was PBMCs, obtained before TCRalphabeta/CD19-depleted stem cell transplant.

CDR3 sequence reads: CASSPRTSGGATQYF. DNA of the CDR3: TGTGCCAGCAGCCCCCGGACTAGCGGGGGGGCTACGCAGTATTTT. The V call is TRBV7-2, the J call TRBJ2-3, with 15 bases lining up with TRBD2. The CDR3 has 15 residues. CDR1 is SGHTA and CDR2 is FQGNSA in the germline V gene. Trimming took 5 bases from V and 8 from J; bases not matched to a gene: 5.